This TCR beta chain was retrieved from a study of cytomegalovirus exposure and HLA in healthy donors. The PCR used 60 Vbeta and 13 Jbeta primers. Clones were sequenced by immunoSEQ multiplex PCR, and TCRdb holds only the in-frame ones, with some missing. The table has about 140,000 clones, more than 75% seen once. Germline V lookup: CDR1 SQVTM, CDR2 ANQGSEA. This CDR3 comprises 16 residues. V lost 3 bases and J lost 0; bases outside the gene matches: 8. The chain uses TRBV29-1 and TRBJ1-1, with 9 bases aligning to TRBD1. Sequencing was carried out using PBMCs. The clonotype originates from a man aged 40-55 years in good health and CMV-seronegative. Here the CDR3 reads CSVEVGQGTLNTEAFF. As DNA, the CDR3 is TGCAGCGTTGAGGTGGGACAGGGCACCCTGAACACTGAAGCTTTCTTT. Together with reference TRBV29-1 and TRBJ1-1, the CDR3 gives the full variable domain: SAVISQKPSRDICQRGTSLTIQCQVDSQVTMMFWYRQQPGQSLTLIATANQGSEATYESGFVIDKFPISRPNLTFSTLTVSNMSPEDSSIYLCSVEVGQGTLNTEAFFGQGTRLTVV.